These 25 T cell receptor beta chains were all obtained from the same sample, sequenced in a study of T-cell memory formation after mild COVID-19. From the 5' RACE reads, TCRdb called clonotypes with MiXCR, one entry per CDR3 protein. The repertoire has fewer than 250,000 distinct CDR3 sequences, 15% to 20% of them found once; the top ten carry roughly 2.6%. The sequencing input was PBMCs or a T cell subset sorted from them (not recorded which). These receptors came from an adult woman who had mild COVID-19 (a few samples of this study predate the infection). Cell type and time point are not known.

In this sample, this clonotype turned up once. V and J are TRBV20-1 and TRBJ2-5, with D possibly called TRBD1 or TRBD2 (6 bases each). This CDR3 spans 15 amino acids. Per the germline V gene, CDR1 is DFQATT and CDR2 is SNEGSKA (reference sequence). This chain's CDR3 is CCVGGTAGSQETQYF. The DNA of the CDR3 is TGCTGTGTCGGGGGCACAGCGGGTAGTCAGGAGACCCAGTACTTC.

This clonotype was seen only a few times. The gene calls are TRBV18 and TRBJ2-7; TRBD2 matches 7 bases. The CDR3 has 15 residues. Losses at the gene ends were 3 bases for V and 4 bases for J; bases not matched to a gene: 9. Germline V CDR1 and CDR2: KGHSH, LQKENI. The CDR3 bases are TGTGCCAGCTCACCTAGGAGGGAGGGAGGTTACGAGCAGTACTTC. It specifies CASSPRREGGYEQYF.

In nucleotides, the CDR3 is TGTGCCAGCACCCCAGCCAGGTACACTGAAGCTTTCTTT. Translating it yields CASTPARYTEAFF. The chain combines TRBV12-3 or TRBV12-4 with TRBJ1-1; no clear D gene. CDR3 length: 13 residues. V shed 7 bases and J shed 3 bases, with 12 bases lying between them.

The chain links TRBV5-1 to TRBJ1-1; D remains unclear. The CDR3 runs 12 residues. V lost 0 bases and J lost 9, with 9 bases in between. Germline V gives CDR1 SGHRS, CDR2 YFSETQ. The CDR3 DNA reads TGCGCCAGCAGCTTGGGTCCGGGGAAAGCTTTCTTT. Translating it yields CASSLGPGKAFF.

As DNA, the CDR3 is TGTGCCAGCACACGGAGGGCTAGCGGTTCCCCCTCCTACAATGAGCAGTTCTTC. It specifies CASTRRASGSPSYNEQFF. The chain couples TRBV6-5 to TRBJ2-1; 7 nucleotides match TRBD2. The CDR3 contains 18 residues. Germline V gene data show CDR1 as MNHEY and CDR2 as SVGAGI. Germline trimming cut 7 bases from V and 0 bases from J; bases unmatched to any gene: 15.

The V and J genes are TRBV4-1 and TRBJ2-1; D is uncertain. Germline values: CDR1 MGHRA, CDR2 YSYEKL. V was trimmed by 4 bases and J by 8 bases, leaving 9 bases between them. The CDR3 runs to 12 residues. Here the CDR3 DNA reads TGCGCCAGCAGCCCAATGGCGGATGAGCAGTTCTTC. Translation: CASSPMADEQFF.

This clonotype has only a few counts. V is TRBV10-3 and J is TRBJ2-5; TRBD1 aligns across 7 bases. Trimming at V came to 2 bases and at J to 5 bases, leaving 11 bases not matched to a gene. The CDR3 is 16 amino acids. Germline-derived CDR1 and CDR2 are ENHRY and SYGVKD. CDR3 protein: CAISEPGPIQGETQYF. The CDR3 nucleotides read TGTGCCATCAGTGAGCCGGGTCCCATACAGGGGGAGACCCAGTACTTC.

V gene TRBV5-6 combines with J gene TRBJ1-2; 8 bases fit TRBD1. Germline trimming cut 1 base from V and 5 bases from J; bases unmatched to any gene: 4. The CDR3 spans 14 residues. Germline loops: CDR1 SGHDT, CDR2 YYEEEE. This CDR3 reads CASSLNRGRYGYTF. The CDR3 DNA reads as TGTGCCAGCAGCTTGAACAGGGGGAGGTATGGCTACACCTTC.

V usage is TRBV20-1 and J usage is TRBJ1-2; 9 bases match TRBD1. The V gene's germline CDR1 is DFQATT and CDR2 SNEGSKA (reference sequence). The CDR3 is 15 amino acids. J was trimmed by 5 bases and V by 2 bases; bases with no gene match: 9. DNA for the CDR3: TGCAGTGCTAGACAGTTGACAGGGGGAGGGTATGGCTACACCTTC. It yields the protein CSARQLTGGGYGYTF.

This chain uses TRBV18 with TRBJ2-5; 10 bases are a match to TRBD1. CDR1 KGHSH and CDR2 LQKENI come from the germline V gene. The CDR3 covers 16 residues. V shed 5 bases and J 6 bases; nucleotides not matched to a gene: 12. This chain's CDR3 is CASSSSMTGGGKTQYF. The CDR3 nucleotides read TGTGCCAGCTCATCATCCATGACAGGGGGCGGAAAGACCCAGTACTTC. The full variable domain, rest sourced from reference TRBV18 and TRBJ2-5, is NAGVMQNPRHLVRRRGQEARLRCSPMKGHSHVYWYRQLPEEGLKFMVYLQKENIIDESGMPKERFSAEFPKEGPSILRIQQVVRGDSAAYFCASSSSMTGGGKTQYFGPGTRLLVL.

The sample holds a few counts of this clonotype. CDR3 sequence (DNA): TGTGCCAGCAAGGTCACTAGCCTCAATGAGCAGTTCTTC. Translation: CASKVTSLNEQFF. This chain joins TRBV2 and TRBJ2-1; D is possibly TRBD2 (6 bases). V was cut by 7 bases and J by 6 bases, with 13 bases left in between. The CDR3 covers 13 residues. From germline, CDR1 is SNHLY and CDR2 FYNNEI.

CDR3: CASSLELAGGPYEQYF. The CDR3, as DNA: TGTGCCAGCAGCTTAGAACTAGCGGGAGGCCCCTACGAGCAGTACTTC. The J gene is TRBJ2-7, the V gene TRBV7-6, with 12 bases aligning to TRBD2. The CDR3 is made up of 16 amino acids. Germline values: CDR1 SGHVS, CDR2 FNYEAQ. After removal of 1 base from V and 2 bases from J, the junction contained 3 bases not matched to a gene.

This clonotype was detected only a few times. The J gene is TRBJ2-2, the V gene TRBV13; D is ambiguous. This CDR3 is 15 amino acids long. Germline V gives CDR1 PRHDT, CDR2 FYEKMQ (reference sequence). Trimming took off 6 bases at V and 2 bases at J, with 13 bases between the two ends. The CDR3 protein is CASRPGGVNTGELFF. CDR3 nucleotide sequence: TGTGCCAGCAGACCGGGCGGAGTCAACACCGGGGAGCTGTTTTTT. The entire variable domain, with the rest obtained from reference TRBV13 and TRBJ2-2, is as follows: AAGVIQSPRHLIKEKRETATLKCYPIPRHDTVYWYQQGPGQDPQFLISFYEKMQSDKGSIPDRFSAQQFSDYHSELNMSSLELGDSALYFCASRPGGVNTGELFFGEGSRLTVL.

The genes are TRBV7-9 and TRBJ2-3; 9 positions match TRBD2. Germline loops: CDR1 SEHNR, CDR2 FQNEAQ (reference sequence). The trim removed 5 bases at V and 3 bases at J, leaving 6 bases unmatched. The CDR3 runs to 15 residues. This CDR3 is CASSTRGGETDTQYF. The CDR3 DNA sequence: TGTGCCAGCAGCACGCGGGGGGGCGAAACAGATACGCAGTATTTT.

V is TRBV20-1 and J is TRBJ2-7, with 7 bases that match TRBD2. The V segment lost 0 bases and the J segment 7 bases; nucleotides outside the gene matches: 12. Germline V gene lookup returns CDR1 DFQATT and CDR2 SNEGSKA (reference sequence). The CDR3 is made up of 15 amino acids. The CDR3 bases are TGCAGTGCTAGAGAACCCCTGAGCGGGACGGGGGAGCAGTACTTC. This encodes CSAREPLSGTGEQYF.

This clonotype was counted a few times. CDR3 DNA: TGCGCCAGCAGCCAAGATAGGGGGGCTAGCAATTCACCCCTCCACTTT. Encoded protein: CASSQDRGASNSPLHF. The chain is built from TRBV4-1 and TRBJ1-6; possible D gene TRBD1, 6 bases. Between the trimmed V and J ends, which lost 0 bases and 7 bases, there was a span of 13 bases. The CDR3 contains 16 residues. Germline CDR1 is MGHRA and CDR2 is YSYEKL.

In its sample, this clonotype was seen a few times. This chain joins TRBV6-5 and TRBJ2-3, with 8 nucleotides matching TRBD2. Germline CDR1 reads MNHEY; CDR2 reads SVGAGI. Germline trimming cut 2 bases from V and 2 bases from J; bases unmatched to any gene: 9. CDR3 length equals 17 residues. Here the CDR3 DNA reads TGTGCCAGCAGTTACAAGCCCAGCGGGAGTAACACAGATACGCAGTATTTT. The encoded protein is CASSYKPSGSNTDTQYF.

This clonotype showed up just a few times. V usage is TRBV6-6 and J usage is TRBJ2-3, with a tentative D call TRBD2 (5 bases). The V end was cut by 8 bases, the J end by 0 bases, with 9 bases between. CDR3 length: 13 residues. Germline loops: CDR1 MNHNY, CDR2 SVGAGI (reference sequence). Here the CDR3 DNA reads TGTGCCAGCGGGGAGATAAGCACAGATACGCAGTATTTT. It codes for CASGEISTDTQYF.

The rearrangement joins TRBV5-6 to TRBJ2-3, with D perhaps TRBD1 or TRBD2 (6 bases each). V was cut by 5 bases and J by 0 bases, with 13 bases left in between. The CDR3 has 15 residues. CDR1 is SGHDT and CDR2 is YYEEEE in the germline V gene. The CDR3 sequence is CASSWGASSTDTQYF. In nucleotides, the CDR3 is TGTGCCAGCAGTTGGGGGGCCTCAAGCACAGATACGCAGTATTTT. The full variable domain, with the rest looked up from reference TRBV5-6 and TRBJ2-3, is DAGVTQSPTHLIKTRGQQVTLRCSPKSGHDTVSWYQQALGQGPQFIFQYYEEEERQRGNFPDRFSGHQFPNYSSELNVNALLLGDSALYLCASSWGASSTDTQYFGPGTRLTVL.

This clonotype showed up just a few times. This chain's CDR3 is CASGQGTVYQETQYF. CDR3 in DNA: TGTGCCAGCGGACAAGGGACAGTGTACCAAGAGACCCAGTACTTC. The chain is built from TRBV11-2 and TRBJ2-5; 7 bases are shared with TRBD1. The CDR3 is 15 residues long. The germline V gene encodes CDR1 SGHAT and CDR2 FQNNGV. V lost 8 bases to trimming and J lost 0 bases; unmatched junction nucleotides: 9.

The genes are TRBV12-3 or TRBV12-4 and TRBJ1-1, with 8 bases fitting TRBD1. The CDR3 extends over 14 amino acids. Unmatched junction bases numbered 6, after V lost 5 bases and J lost 4 bases. The CDR3 here is CASSMQGARTEAFF. The CDR3 DNA is TGTGCCAGCAGTATGCAGGGGGCGCGCACTGAAGCTTTCTTT.

This clonotype was seen a few times. The chain combines TRBV6-2 or TRBV6-3 with TRBJ1-2, with D perhaps matching TRBD1 (5 bases). Per the germline V gene, CDR1 is MNHEY and CDR2 is SVGEGT. The CDR3 is made up of 15 amino acids. V dropped 6 bases and J dropped 6 bases, with 20 bases sitting between them. The CDR3 bases are TGTGCCAGCAGCTCCCCTGCGGAGGGGAAGAATGGCTACACCTTC. Translated: CASSSPAEGKNGYTF.

This clonotype came up a few times. V usage is TRBV2 and J usage is TRBJ1-4; D unclear. CDR3 size: 14 residues. The germline V gene encodes CDR1 SNHLY and CDR2 FYNNEI. The V and J ends lost 4 bases and 5 bases respectively, with 11 bases between them. The CDR3 DNA reads as TGTGCCAGCAGTGTACAGCCTCCGAATGAAAAACTGTTTTTT. Amino acids: CASSVQPPNEKLFF.

This clonotype was recorded a few times. The rearrangement uses TRBV5-5 and TRBJ1-4, with D hard to call. V gave up 2 bases and J gave up 5 bases, with 7 bases separating them. CDR1 is SGHKS and CDR2 is YYEKEE in the germline V gene (reference sequence). The CDR3 runs 13 residues. Here the CDR3 DNA reads TGTGCCAGCAGCTTAATTTCCAATGAAAAACTGTTTTTT. Protein: CASSLISNEKLFF. Using reference TRBV5-5 and TRBJ1-4 for the parts outside the CDR3, the full variable domain is DAGVTQSPTHLIKTRGQQVTLRCSPISGHKSVSWYQQVLGQGPQFIFQYYEKEERGRGNFPDRFSARQFPNYSSELNVNALLLGDSALYLCASSLISNEKLFFGSGTQLSVL.

This CDR3 is CAWSATSESGQYF. As DNA, the CDR3 is TGTGCCTGGAGCGCCACGTCGGAATCCGGGCAGTACTTC. The chain carries TRBV30 and TRBJ2-7; no firm D call. Trimming cost V 3 bases and J 9 bases, with 18 bases left between them. CDR1 is GTSNPN and CDR2 is SVGIG in the germline V gene (reference sequence). The CDR3 is made up of 13 amino acids.